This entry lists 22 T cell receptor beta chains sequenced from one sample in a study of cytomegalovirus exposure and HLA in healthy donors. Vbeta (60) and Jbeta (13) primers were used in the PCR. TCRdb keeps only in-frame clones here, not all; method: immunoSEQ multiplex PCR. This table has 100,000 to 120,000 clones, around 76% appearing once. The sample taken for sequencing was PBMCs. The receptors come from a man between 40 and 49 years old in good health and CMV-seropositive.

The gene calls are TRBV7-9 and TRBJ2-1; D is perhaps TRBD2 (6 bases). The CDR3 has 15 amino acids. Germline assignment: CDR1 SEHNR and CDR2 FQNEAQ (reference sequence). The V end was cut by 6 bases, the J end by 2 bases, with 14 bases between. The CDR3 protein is CASSLAFGTYNEQFF. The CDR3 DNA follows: TGTGCCAGCAGTCTAGCGTTTGGTACCTACAATGAGCAGTTCTTC.

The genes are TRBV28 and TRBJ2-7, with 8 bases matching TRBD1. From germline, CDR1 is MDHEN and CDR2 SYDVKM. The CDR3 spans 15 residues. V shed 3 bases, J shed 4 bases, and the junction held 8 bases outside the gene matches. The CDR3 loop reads CASSFADRAQYEQYF. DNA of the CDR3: TGTGCCAGCAGTTTCGCGGACAGGGCCCAGTACGAGCAGTACTTC. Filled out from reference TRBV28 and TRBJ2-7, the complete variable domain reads DVKVTQSSRYLVKRTGEKVFLECVQDMDHENMFWYRQDPGLGLRLIYFSYDVKMKEKGDIPEGYSVSREKKERFSLILESASTNQTSMYLCASSFADRAQYEQYFGPGTRLTVT.

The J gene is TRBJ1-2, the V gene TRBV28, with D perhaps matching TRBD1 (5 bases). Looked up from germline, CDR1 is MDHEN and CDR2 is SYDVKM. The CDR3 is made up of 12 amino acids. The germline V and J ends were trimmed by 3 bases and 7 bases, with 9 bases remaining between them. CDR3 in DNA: TGTGCCAGCAGTTTCCAGGGCCGTGGCTACACCTTC. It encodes CASSFQGRGYTF.

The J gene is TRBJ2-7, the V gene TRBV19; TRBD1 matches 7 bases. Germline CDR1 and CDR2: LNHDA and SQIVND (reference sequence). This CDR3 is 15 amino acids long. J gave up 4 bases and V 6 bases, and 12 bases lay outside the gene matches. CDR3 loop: CASRAQGTGLYEQYF. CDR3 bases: TGTGCCAGTAGGGCACAGGGGACCGGATTGTACGAGCAGTACTTC.

The DNA of the CDR3 is TGCGCCAGCAGAAGACAGGGGCTGAACACTGAAGCTTTCTTT. Its protein is CASRRQGLNTEAFF. The rearrangement uses TRBV10-2 and TRBJ1-1; 8 nucleotides match TRBD1. CDR1 and CDR2 from the germline V gene are WSHSY and SAAADI. The CDR3 is 14 amino acids. V dropped 6 bases and J dropped 0; count of bases not matched to a gene: 3.

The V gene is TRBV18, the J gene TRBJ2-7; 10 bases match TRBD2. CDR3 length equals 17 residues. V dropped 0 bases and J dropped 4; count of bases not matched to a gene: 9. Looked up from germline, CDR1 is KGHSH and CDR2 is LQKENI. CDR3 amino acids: CASSPPSGRAGGYEQYF. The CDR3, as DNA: TGTGCCAGCTCACCACCGAGCGGGAGGGCCGGGGGTTACGAGCAGTACTTC.

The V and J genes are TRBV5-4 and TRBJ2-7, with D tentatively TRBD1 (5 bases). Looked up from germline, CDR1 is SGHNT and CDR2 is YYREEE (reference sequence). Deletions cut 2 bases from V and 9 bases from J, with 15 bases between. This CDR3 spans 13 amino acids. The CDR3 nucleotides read TGTGCCAGCAGCTTACTTGGGGCGTTCGGGCAGTACTTC. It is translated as CASSLLGAFGQYF.

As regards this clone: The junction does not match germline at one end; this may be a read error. The CDR3 DNA is TGTGCCGTCAGTGAAAGAGGCTCAACTAATGAAAAACTGTTTTTT. This sequence encodes CAVSERGSTNEKLFF. This chain links TRBV10-3 with TRBJ1-4; D is unresolved. Germline V gene sequence: CDR1 ENHRY, CDR2 SYGVKD. The CDR3 length is 15 residues.

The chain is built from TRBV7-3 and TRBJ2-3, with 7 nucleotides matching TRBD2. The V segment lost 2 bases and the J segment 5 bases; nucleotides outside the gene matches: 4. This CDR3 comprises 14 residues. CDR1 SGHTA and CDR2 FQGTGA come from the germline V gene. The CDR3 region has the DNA TGTGCCAGCAGCTTATACGCTAGCGGAGATACGCAGTATTTT. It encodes CASSLYASGDTQYF. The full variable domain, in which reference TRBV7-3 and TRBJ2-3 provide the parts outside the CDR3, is GAGVSQTPSNKVTEKGKYVELRCDPISGHTALYWYRQSLGQGPEFLIYFQGTGAADDSGLPNDRFFAVRPEGSVSTLKIQRTERGDSAVYLCASSLYASGDTQYFGPGTRLTVL.

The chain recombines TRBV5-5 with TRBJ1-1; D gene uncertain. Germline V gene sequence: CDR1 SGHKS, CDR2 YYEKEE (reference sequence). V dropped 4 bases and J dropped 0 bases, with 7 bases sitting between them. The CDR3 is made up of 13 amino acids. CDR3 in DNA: TGTGCCAGCAGCCGACTCATGAACACTGAAGCTTTCTTT. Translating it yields CASSRLMNTEAFF.

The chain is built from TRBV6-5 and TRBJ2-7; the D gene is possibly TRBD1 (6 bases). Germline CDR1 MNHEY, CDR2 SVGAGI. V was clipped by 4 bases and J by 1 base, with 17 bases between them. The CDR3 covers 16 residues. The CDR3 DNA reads TGTGCCAGCAGTTCCGAATGGGGGCGCGGGTCCTACGAGCAGTACTTC. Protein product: CASSSEWGRGSYEQYF.

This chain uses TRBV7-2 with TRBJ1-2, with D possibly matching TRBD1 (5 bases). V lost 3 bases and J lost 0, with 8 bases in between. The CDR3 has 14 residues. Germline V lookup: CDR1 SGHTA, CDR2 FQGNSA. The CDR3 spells CASSLTVSNYGYTF. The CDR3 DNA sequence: TGTGCCAGCAGCTTGACAGTTTCTAACTATGGCTACACCTTC.

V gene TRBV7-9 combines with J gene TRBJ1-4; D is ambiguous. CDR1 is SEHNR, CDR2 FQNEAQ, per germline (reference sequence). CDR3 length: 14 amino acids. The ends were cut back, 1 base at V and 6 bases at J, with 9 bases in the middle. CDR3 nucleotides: TGTGCCAGCAGCTTAGACCCGGTGGATGAAAAACTGTTTTTT. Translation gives CASSLDPVDEKLFF.

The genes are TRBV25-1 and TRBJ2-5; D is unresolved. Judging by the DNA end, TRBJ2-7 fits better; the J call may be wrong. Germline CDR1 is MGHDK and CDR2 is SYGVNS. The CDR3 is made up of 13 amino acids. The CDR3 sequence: CASSGRFPYEQYF. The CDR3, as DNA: TGTGCCAGCAGTGGCAGGTTCCCCTACGAGCAGTACTTC.

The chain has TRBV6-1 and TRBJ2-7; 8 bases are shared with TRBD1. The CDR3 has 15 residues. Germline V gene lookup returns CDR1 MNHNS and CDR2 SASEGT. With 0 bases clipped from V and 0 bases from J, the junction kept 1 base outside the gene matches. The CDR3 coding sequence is TGTGCCAGCAGTGAAGCCGGGACAGGCTCCTACGAGCAGTACTTC. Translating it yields CASSEAGTGSYEQYF.

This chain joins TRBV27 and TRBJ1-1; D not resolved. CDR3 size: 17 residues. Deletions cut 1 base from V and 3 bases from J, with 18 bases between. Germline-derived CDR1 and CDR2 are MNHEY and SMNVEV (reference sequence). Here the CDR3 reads CASSLLLGPRRDTEAFF. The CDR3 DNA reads TGTGCCAGCAGTTTATTACTAGGGCCCCGAAGGGACACTGAAGCTTTCTTT.

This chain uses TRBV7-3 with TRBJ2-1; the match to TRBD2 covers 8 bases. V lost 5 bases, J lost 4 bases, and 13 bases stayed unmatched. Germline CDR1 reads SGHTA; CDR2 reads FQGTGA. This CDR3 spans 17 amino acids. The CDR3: CASSTRGGAGAYNEQFF. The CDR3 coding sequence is TGTGCCAGCAGCACCAGAGGGGGAGCGGGGGCTTACAATGAGCAGTTCTTC.

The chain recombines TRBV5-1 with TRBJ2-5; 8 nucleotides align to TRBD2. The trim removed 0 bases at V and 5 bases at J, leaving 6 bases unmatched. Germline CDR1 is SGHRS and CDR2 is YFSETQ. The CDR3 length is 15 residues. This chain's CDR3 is CASSLAGRAEETQYF. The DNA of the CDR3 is TGCGCCAGCAGCTTGGCCGGGAGGGCTGAGGAGACCCAGTACTTC.

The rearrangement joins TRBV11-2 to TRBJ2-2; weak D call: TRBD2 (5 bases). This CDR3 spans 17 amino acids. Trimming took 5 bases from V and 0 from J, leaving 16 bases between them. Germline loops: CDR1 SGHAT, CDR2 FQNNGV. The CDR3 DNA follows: TGTGCCAGCAGCCCGTACTCTAGCTCAGCGAACACCGGGGAGCTGTTTTTT. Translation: CASSPYSSSANTGELFF.

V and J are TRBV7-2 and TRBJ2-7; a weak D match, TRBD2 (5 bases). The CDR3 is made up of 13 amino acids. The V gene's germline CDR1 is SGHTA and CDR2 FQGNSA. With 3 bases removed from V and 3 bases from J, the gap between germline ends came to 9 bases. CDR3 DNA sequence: TGTGCCAGCAGCTTCGGTGAGGGCTACGAGCAGTACTTC. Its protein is CASSFGEGYEQYF.

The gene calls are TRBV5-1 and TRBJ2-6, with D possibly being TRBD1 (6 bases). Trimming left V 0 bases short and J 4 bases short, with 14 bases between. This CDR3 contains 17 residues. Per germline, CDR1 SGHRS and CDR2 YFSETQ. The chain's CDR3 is CASSLDTGRSGANVLTF. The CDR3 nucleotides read TGCGCCAGCAGCTTGGATACAGGGCGCTCAGGGGCCAACGTCCTGACTTTC.

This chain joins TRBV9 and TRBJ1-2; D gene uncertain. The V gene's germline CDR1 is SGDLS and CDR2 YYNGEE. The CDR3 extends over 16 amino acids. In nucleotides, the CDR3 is TGTGCTACCAATATAGCAGGAGAGACTACTAACTATGGCTACACCTTC. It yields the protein CATNIAGETTNYGYTF.